The sequence of this T cell receptor beta chain was determined in a study of regulatory T cells in long-lasting Graves disease. CDR3 length: 16 amino acids. Germline CDR1 KGHSH, CDR2 LQKENI. Time point here: newly diagnosed GD, antithyroid drugs for less than 3 months. Preparation of the TCR library used RNA extracted from PBMCs. According to the study, TCR beta libraries were built with iRepertoire HTBI primers and CDR3-region Arm-PCR. TCRdb processed the multiplex PCR reads anew with MiXCR; each CDR3 protein has one entry. Altogether 350,000 to 500,000 distinct CDR3 sequences are present, about 17% being singletons, with the ten largest covering about 10%. Notes on this clonotype: One base away lies a much larger clone, so this may be a sequencing read error.

In addition, the sample was reused for a study of T cells in Graves' hyperthyroidism and ophthalmopathy. That source notes: Before onset, by a median of approximately 6.8 months, the model predicted ophthalmopathy.

Here the sequenced sample was peripheral blood mononuclear cells (PBMCs), taken at new diagnosis, from a patient treated with antithyroid drugs. The TCR sequence derives from a woman between 25 and 40 years old with Graves disease. The chain recombines TRBV18 with TRBJ1-1; perhaps TRBD1 as D (5 bases). CDR3 nucleotide sequence: TGTGCCAGCTCACAAACAGCCGGGACTTTGAACACTGAAACTTTCTTT. Protein product: CASSQTAGTLNTETFF.